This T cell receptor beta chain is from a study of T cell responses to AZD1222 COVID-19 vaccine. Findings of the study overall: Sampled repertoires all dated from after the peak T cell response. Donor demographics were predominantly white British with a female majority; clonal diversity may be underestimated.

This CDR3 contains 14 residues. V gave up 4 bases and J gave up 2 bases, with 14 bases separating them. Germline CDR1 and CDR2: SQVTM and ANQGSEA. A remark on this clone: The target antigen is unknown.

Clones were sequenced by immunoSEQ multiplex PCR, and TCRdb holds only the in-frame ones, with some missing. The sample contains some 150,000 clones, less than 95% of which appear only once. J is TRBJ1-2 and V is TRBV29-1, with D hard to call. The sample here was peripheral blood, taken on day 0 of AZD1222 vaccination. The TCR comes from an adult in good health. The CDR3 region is CSVAGSGPNYGYTF. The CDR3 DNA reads TGCAGCGTTGCTGGTTCGGGCCCCAACTATGGCTACACCTTC.